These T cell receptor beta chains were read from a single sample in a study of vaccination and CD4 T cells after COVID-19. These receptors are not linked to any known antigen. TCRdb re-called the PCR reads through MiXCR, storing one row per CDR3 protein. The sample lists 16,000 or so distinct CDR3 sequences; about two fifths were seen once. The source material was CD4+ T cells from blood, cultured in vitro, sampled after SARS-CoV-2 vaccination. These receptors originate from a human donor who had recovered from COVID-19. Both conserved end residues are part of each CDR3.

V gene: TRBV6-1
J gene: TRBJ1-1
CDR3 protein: CASSEADRVAPYPEAFF

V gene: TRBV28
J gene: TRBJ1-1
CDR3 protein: CASSFSLGGRDGKNTEAFF

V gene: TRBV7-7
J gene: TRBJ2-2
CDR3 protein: CASSLYPAGGGTGELFF

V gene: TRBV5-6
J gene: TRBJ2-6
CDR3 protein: CASRTIRVGSGANVLTF

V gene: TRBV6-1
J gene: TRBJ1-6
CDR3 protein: CASTPRQENSPLHF

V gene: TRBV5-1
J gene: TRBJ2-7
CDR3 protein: CASSWKAGRDSYEQYF

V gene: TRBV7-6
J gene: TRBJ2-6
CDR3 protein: CASSPRSSGANVLTF

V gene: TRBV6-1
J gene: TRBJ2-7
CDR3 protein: CASSEAGSSLWGSYEQYF

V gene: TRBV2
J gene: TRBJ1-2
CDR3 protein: CASGGRSMYGYTF

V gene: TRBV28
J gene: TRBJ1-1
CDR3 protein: CASSDAGTEGTEAFF

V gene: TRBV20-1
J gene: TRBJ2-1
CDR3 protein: CSASPGGYNEQFF

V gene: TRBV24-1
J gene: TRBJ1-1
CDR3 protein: CATSDSTPGGSTEAFF

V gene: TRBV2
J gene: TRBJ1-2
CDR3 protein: CASELTGVDYGYTF

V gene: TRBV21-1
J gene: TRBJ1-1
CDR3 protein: CASSKIRQGFGTEAFF

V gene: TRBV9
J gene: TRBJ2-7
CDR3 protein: CASSHRGTSGYEQYF

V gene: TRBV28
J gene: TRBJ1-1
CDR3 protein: CASTATVNTEAFF

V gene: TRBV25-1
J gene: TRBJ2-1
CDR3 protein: CASSKTGGNEQFF